One and the same sample provided the 18 T cell receptor beta chains below, sequenced in a study of Ad26.COV2.S vaccination and SARS-CoV-2 variants. Indicated treatment: over 15 received Ad26.COV2.S at low or high dose, single or two shots; about five received placebo; per-sample allocation not given. Sampling took place 63 days after the first vaccine or placebo injection. Profiling relied on immunoSEQ multiplex PCR, and the TCRdb table lists in-frame clones only, not all of them. The data show roughly 420,000 clones, approximately 90% seen once. The specimen was peripheral blood, collected in a trial of Ad26.COV2.S vaccine versus placebo. The receptors were sampled from a person aged 18-65 years who received the Ad26.COV2.S COVID-19 vaccine or a placebo.

Points on this clone: The sample has other DNA sequences that encode this CDR3 too. The rearrangement uses TRBV3-1 (or the pseudogene TRBV3-2) and TRBJ2-7; D remains ambiguous. The germline V gene has CDR1 LGHDT and CDR2 YNNKEL (reference sequence). The CDR3 sequence is 14 residues long. The V end was cut by 4 bases, the J end by 0 bases, with 10 bases between. The CDR3 reads CASSPRPSSYEQYF. The CDR3 region has the DNA TGTGCCAGCAGCCCGAGACCGTCCTCCTACGAGCAGTACTTC.

The rearrangement joins TRBV19 to TRBJ2-2; no definite D call. CDR3 length equals 16 residues. Trimming took off 5 bases at V and 0 bases at J, with 13 bases between the two ends. The V gene's germline CDR1 is LNHDA and CDR2 SQIVND (reference sequence). This CDR3 reads CASSLADGANTGELFF. CDR3 DNA: TGTGCCAGTAGTCTGGCGGATGGGGCGAACACCGGGGAGCTGTTTTTT.

The rearrangement links TRBV12-3 or TRBV12-4 to TRBJ2-1; D is unresolved. With 5 bases removed from V and 9 bases from J, the gap between germline ends came to 8 bases. The CDR3 extends over 11 amino acids. CDR3 protein: CASSKSVEQFF. The CDR3, as DNA: TGTGCCAGCAGTAAGTCGGTTGAGCAGTTCTTC.

The CDR3 loop reads CASSVGVTGQGAYEQYF. The CDR3 DNA reads as TGTGCCAGCAGCGTAGGAGTAACTGGACAGGGGGCCTACGAGCAGTACTTC. The chain recombines TRBV9 with TRBJ2-7; 10 bases map to TRBD1. Trimming cost V 0 bases and J 2 bases; bases outside gene matches: 8. Germline CDR1 reads SGDLS; CDR2 reads YYNGEE. The CDR3 loop spans 17 amino acids.

There are a few counts of this clone. This chain connects TRBV6-5 to TRBJ1-6; D might be TRBD1 (6 bases). V was trimmed by 2 bases and J by 9 bases, leaving 8 bases between them. CDR1 is MNHEY, CDR2 SVGAGI, per germline. CDR3 length: 13 amino acids. CDR3 region: CASSYLQGSPLHF. In nucleotides, the CDR3 is TGTGCCAGCAGTTACCTACAGGGTTCACCCCTCCACTTT.

This clone was seen a single time. The V call is TRBV15, the J call TRBJ2-3; tentatively, D is TRBD1 or TRBD2 (5 bases each). This CDR3 spans 14 amino acids. V lost 3 bases, J lost 0 bases, and 7 bases lay in between. Germline V lookup: CDR1 LNHNV, CDR2 YYDKDF (reference sequence). CDR3 amino acids: CATSRGESTDTQYF. CDR3 coding DNA: TGTGCCACCAGCAGGGGGGAGAGCACAGATACGCAGTATTTT.

The chain is built from TRBV3-1 (or the pseudogene TRBV3-2) and TRBJ2-3; D may match TRBD1 or TRBD2 (5 bases each). Trimming removed 1 base at V and 4 bases at J, with 18 bases between. This CDR3 contains 17 residues. Germline CDR1 and CDR2: LGHDT and YNNKEL (reference sequence). CDR3 region: CASSQAGPQKSADTQYF. The CDR3 DNA follows: TGTGCCAGCAGCCAAGCGGGGCCTCAAAAAAGTGCAGATACGCAGTATTTT.

The gene calls are TRBV6-5 and TRBJ2-5; 9 nucleotides agree with TRBD1. The CDR3 consists of 14 residues. Trimming cost V 2 bases and J 5 bases; bases outside gene matches: 3. Germline loops: CDR1 MNHEY, CDR2 SVGAGI. This CDR3 reads CASSYGQGRETQYF. CDR3 DNA: TGTGCCAGCAGTTACGGACAGGGGAGGGAGACCCAGTACTTC.

In its sample, this clone was seen a few times. The chain links TRBV7-7 to TRBJ2-2, with D tentatively TRBD1 (8 bases). CDR3 length: 15 amino acids. Between the trimmed V and J ends, which lost 1 base and 5 bases, there was a span of 11 bases. CDR1 and CDR2 from the germline V gene are SSHAT and FNYEAQ (reference sequence). The CDR3 sequence is CASSLEQGGTGELFF. CDR3 bases: TGTGCCAGCAGCTTAGAACAGGGGGGGACCGGGGAGCTGTTTTTT.

The V and J genes are TRBV7-3 and TRBJ1-1; no reliable D call. This CDR3 has 13 amino acids. The germline CDR1 and CDR2 sequences are SGHTA and FQGTGA. With 0 bases removed from V and 1 base from J, the gap between germline ends came to 3 bases. DNA of the CDR3: TGTGCCAGCAGCTTAACAGAGAACACTGAAGCTTTCTTT. It is translated as CASSLTENTEAFF.

The CDR3 bases are TGTGCCAGCAGCTCGGCCGGGGGACAGTATACCGGGGAGCTGTTTTTT. Protein product: CASSSAGGQYTGELFF. This sequence joins TRBV5-5 and TRBJ2-2; D perhaps matches TRBD1 (7 bases). This CDR3 comprises 16 residues. The V end lost 3 bases, the J end lost 5 bases, and 17 bases lay between the germline ends. Germline values: CDR1 SGHKS, CDR2 YYEKEE (reference sequence).

V and J are TRBV19 and TRBJ2-7; a weak D match, TRBD2 (5 bases). In germline, CDR1 is LNHDA, CDR2 SQIVND (reference sequence). Deletions cut 2 bases from V and 0 bases from J, with 11 bases between. The CDR3 has 15 amino acids. CDR3 nucleotide sequence: TGTGCCAGTAGTATAACCGGGGATAGCTCCTACGAGCAGTACTTC. It codes for CASSITGDSSYEQYF.

This chain uses TRBV4-1 with TRBJ2-5; maybe TRBD1 (5 bases). CDR3 size: 14 residues. Trimming took off 2 bases at V and 5 bases at J, with 12 bases between the two ends. Germline V gene sequence: CDR1 MGHRA, CDR2 YSYEKL. The CDR3: CASSQNSGWETQYF. CDR3 sequence (DNA): TGCGCCAGCAGCCAAAACTCAGGGTGGGAGACCCAGTACTTC.

V is TRBV25-1 and J is TRBJ1-2, with 10 bases lining up with TRBD1. The CDR3 extends over 13 amino acids. Germline V gene data show CDR1 as MGHDK and CDR2 as SYGVNS. V trimming: 4 bases; J trimming: 7 bases; junction bases outside the gene matches: 3. CDR3 amino acids: CASSAGTGAGYTF. DNA of the CDR3: TGTGCCAGCAGTGCCGGGACAGGGGCTGGCTACACCTTC.

This clone was detected once. Other DNA sequences in the same sample also yield this CDR3. This sequence joins TRBV3-1 (or the pseudogene TRBV3-2) and TRBJ1-2; no firm D call. Trimming took off 0 bases at V and 5 bases at J, with 4 bases between the two ends. This CDR3 is 12 amino acids long. CDR1 LGHDT and CDR2 YNNKEL come from the germline V gene (reference sequence). CDR3 residues: CASSQEGYGYTF. The CDR3 DNA is TGTGCCAGCAGCCAAGAGGGTTATGGCTACACCTTC.

The chain combines TRBV11-1 with TRBJ1-2; no definite D call. Trimming stripped 2 bases from V and 6 bases from J, with 13 bases between. The length of the CDR3 is 14 residues. Germline V gives CDR1 SGHAT, CDR2 FQDESV (reference sequence). The CDR3 reads CASSLSRGSDGYTF. As DNA, the CDR3 is TGTGCCAGCAGCTTAAGTAGAGGGTCGGATGGCTACACCTTC. Full variable domain (missing parts from reference TRBV11-1 and TRBJ1-2): EAEVAQSPRYKITEKSQAVAFWCDPISGHATLYWYRQILGQGPELLVQFQDESVVDDSQLPKDRFSAERLKGVDSTLKIQPAELGDSAMYLCASSLSRGSDGYTFGSGTRLTVV.

The chain joins TRBV7-2 to TRBJ2-1; 8 bases are shared with TRBD2. CDR1 and CDR2 (germline): SGHTA, FQGNSA. The V gene end was trimmed by 6 bases and the J gene end by 1 base; junction bases not matched to a gene: 14. The CDR3 consists of 18 residues. The CDR3 coding sequence is TGTGCCAGCAGACAATCACTAGCGGACACGGGTTCCTACAATGAGCAGTTCTTC. It is translated as CASRQSLADTGSYNEQFF.

The V and J genes are TRBV3-1 (or the pseudogene TRBV3-2) and TRBJ2-3; 9 bases are shared with TRBD2. The germline V gene encodes CDR1 LGHDT and CDR2 YNNKEL (reference sequence). This CDR3 is built from 17 residues. V shed 0 bases and J 5 bases; nucleotides not matched to a gene: 9. The CDR3: CASSQDFRGGAGDTQYF. CDR3 bases: TGTGCCAGCAGCCAAGATTTCCGCGGGGGGGCAGGAGATACGCAGTATTTT.